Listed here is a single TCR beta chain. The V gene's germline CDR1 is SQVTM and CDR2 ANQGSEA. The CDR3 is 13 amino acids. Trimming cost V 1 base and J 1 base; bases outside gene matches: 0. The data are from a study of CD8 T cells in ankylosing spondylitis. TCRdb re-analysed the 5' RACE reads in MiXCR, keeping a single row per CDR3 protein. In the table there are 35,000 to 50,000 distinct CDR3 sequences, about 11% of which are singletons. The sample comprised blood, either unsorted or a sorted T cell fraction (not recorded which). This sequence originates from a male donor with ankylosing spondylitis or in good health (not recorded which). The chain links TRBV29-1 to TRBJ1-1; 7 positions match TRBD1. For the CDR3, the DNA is TGCAGCGTTGAAGGGACAGGGAACACTGAAGCTTTCTTT. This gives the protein CSVEGTGNTEAFF.